These T cell receptor beta chains were read from a single sample in a study of T cell changes during pregnancy in multiple sclerosis. Profiled with immunoSEQ multiplex PCR; TCRdb holds only in-frame clones, not every one. The table shows 35,000 to 55,000 clones, with about 92% occurring only once. This material consisted of peripheral blood, taken in the third trimester of pregnancy. Receptors were obtained from a female donor with multiple sclerosis, enrolled in a pregnancy study. Both conserved end residues are part of each CDR3. D genes are given only for firm matches. Part of the rows lack a size; the others show once, few, many or a class for expanded clones.

clone size: -; V gene: TRBV5-1; J gene: TRBJ2-5; D gene: TRBD2; CDR3 DNA: TGCGCCAGCAGCTTGACGGGGACTAGCGCGCAAGAGACCCAGTACTTC; CDR3 protein: CASSLTGTSAQETQYF
clone size: -; V gene: TRBV28; J gene: TRBJ1-4; D gene: TRBD1; CDR3 DNA: TGTGCCAGCAGTGGCGGGACAGGGGTTGAAAAACTGTTTTTT; CDR3 protein: CASSGGTGVEKLFF
clone size: once; V gene: TRBV19; J gene: TRBJ1-1; D gene: -; CDR3 DNA: TGTGCCAGTAGTATTCCCGCCCGGCCGGGGAGGCCGGACACTGAAGCTTTCTTT; CDR3 protein: CASSIPARPGRPDTEAFF
clone size: -; V gene: TRBV27; J gene: TRBJ2-3; D gene: -; CDR3 DNA: TGTGCCAGCAGTTATCTGGGGGCGAGCCCAGATACGCAGTATTTT; CDR3 protein: CASSYLGASPDTQYF
clone size: -; V gene: TRBV4-3; J gene: TRBJ2-3; D gene: TRBD2; CDR3 DNA: TGCGCCAGCAGCCAATCGGGACTAGCGTTAGGAGCAGATACGCAGTATTTT; CDR3 protein: CASSQSGLALGADTQYF
clone size: once; V gene: TRBV7-2; J gene: TRBJ2-7; D gene: -; CDR3 DNA: TGTGCCAGCAGCTTCCTAACCTACGAGCAGTACTTC; CDR3 protein: CASSFLTYEQYF
clone size: many; V gene: TRBV7-9; J gene: TRBJ2-7; D gene: -; CDR3 DNA: TGTGCCAGCAGCTTCGTTGGACAGAGGAACTACGAGCAGTACTTC; CDR3 protein: CASSFVGQRNYEQYF
clone size: -; V gene: TRBV19; J gene: TRBJ2-3; D gene: TRBD2; CDR3 DNA: TGTGCCAGTAGTTTAAGACTAGCGGGAGTACCAGATACGCAGTATTTT; CDR3 protein: CASSLRLAGVPDTQYF
clone size: -; V gene: TRBV14; J gene: TRBJ1-1; D gene: -; CDR3 DNA: TGTGCCAGCAGCCAAGATACAGGTTTGAACACTGAAGCTTTCTTT; CDR3 protein: CASSQDTGLNTEAFF
clone size: -; V gene: TRBV4-3; J gene: TRBJ2-3; D gene: -; CDR3 DNA: TGCGCCAGCAGCCAAATAGCGTTGAGCACAGATACGCAGTATTTT; CDR3 protein: CASSQIALSTDTQYF
clone size: -; V gene: TRBV7-9; J gene: TRBJ2-6; D gene: -; CDR3 DNA: TGTGCCAGCAGCTTAGCGATGGGGGGACGCCCGTCTGGGGCCAACGTCCTGACTTTC; CDR3 protein: CASSLAMGGRPSGANVLTF
clone size: -; V gene: TRBV5-1; J gene: TRBJ1-2; D gene: TRBD1; CDR3 DNA: TGCGCCAGCAGCCGGGACAGGAATTATGGCTACACCTTC; CDR3 protein: CASSRDRNYGYTF
clone size: -; V gene: TRBV7-6; J gene: TRBJ2-2; D gene: -; CDR3 DNA: TGTGCCAGCAGCTTAACCGGGATAAGGAACACCGGGGAGCTGTTTTTT; CDR3 protein: CASSLTGIRNTGELFF
clone size: -; V gene: TRBV5-6; J gene: TRBJ1-4; D gene: -; CDR3 DNA: TGTGCCAGCAGCTTGGGAGTTAATGAAAAACTGTTTTTT; CDR3 protein: CASSLGVNEKLFF
clone size: -; V gene: TRBV7-3; J gene: TRBJ2-7; D gene: TRBD1; CDR3 DNA: TGTGCCAGCAGCGCCGGGACAGGGGCCTACGAGCAGTACTTC; CDR3 protein: CASSAGTGAYEQYF
clone size: -; V gene: TRBV28; J gene: TRBJ2-4; D gene: -; CDR3 DNA: TGTGCCAGCAGTTCTCGGACAGTTGGGAACATTCAGTACTTC; CDR3 protein: CASSSRTVGNIQYF
clone size: -; V gene: TRBV7-8; J gene: TRBJ2-2; D gene: -; CDR3 DNA: TGTGCCAGCAGCTTATACCCCGGGAGAGCGGTCGGGGAGCTGTTTTTT; CDR3 protein: CASSLYPGRAVGELFF
clone size: -; V gene: TRBV9; J gene: TRBJ2-5; D gene: -; CDR3 DNA: TGTGCCAGCAGCGTAGGGGCTGAGGAGACCCAGTACTTC; CDR3 protein: CASSVGAEETQYF
clone size: once; V gene: TRBV19; J gene: TRBJ1-3; D gene: TRBD1; CDR3 DNA: TGTGCCAGTAGTACCTTTCTTGGGACAGGGTCTGGAAACACCATATATTTT; CDR3 protein: CASSTFLGTGSGNTIYF
clone size: -; V gene: TRBV27; J gene: TRBJ2-2; D gene: -; CDR3 DNA: TGTGCCAGCAGTTTGTCAGGATACACCGGGGAGCTGTTTTTT; CDR3 protein: CASSLSGYTGELFF
clone size: -; V gene: TRBV11-3; J gene: TRBJ1-2; D gene: -; CDR3 DNA: TGTGCCAGCAGCTTTAAATCAGGGATCGGTGGCTACACCTTC; CDR3 protein: CASSFKSGIGGYTF
clone size: once; V gene: TRBV19; J gene: TRBJ2-7; D gene: -; CDR3 DNA: TGTGCCAGTAGTGGGGGCAGGTTGGACGAGCAGTACTTC; CDR3 protein: CASSGGRLDEQYF
clone size: -; V gene: TRBV21-1; J gene: TRBJ1-5; D gene: -; CDR3 DNA: TGTGCCAGCAGCAAAGATGGGACAGGGGCCACGAATAGCAATCAGCCCCAGCATTTT; CDR3 protein: CASSKDGTGATNSNQPQHF
clone size: -; V gene: TRBV6-4; J gene: TRBJ2-3; D gene: -; CDR3 DNA: TGTGCCAGCAGTGACTCGACTAGCACAGATACGCAGTATTTT; CDR3 protein: CASSDSTSTDTQYF
clone size: -; V gene: TRBV5-6; J gene: TRBJ1-2; D gene: -; CDR3 DNA: TGTGCCAGCAGCTTCGATCTTGGCAGGGTCTCTAGTTCCTATGGCTACACCTTC; CDR3 protein: CASSFDLGRVSSSYGYTF
clone size: -; V gene: TRBV14; J gene: TRBJ2-7; D gene: TRBD2; CDR3 DNA: TGTGCCAGCAGCCAACGGGGGGTAAACTACGAGCAGTACTTC; CDR3 protein: CASSQRGVNYEQYF
clone size: -; V gene: TRBV30; J gene: TRBJ2-7; D gene: -; CDR3 DNA: TGTGCCTGGCAGGGGTTTGCCTACGAGCAGTACTTC; CDR3 protein: CAWQGFAYEQYF
clone size: -; V gene: TRBV18; J gene: TRBJ1-6; D gene: TRBD1; CDR3 DNA: TGTGCCAGCTCACCTTATAAGGACAGGGGAAATTCACCCCTCCACTTT; CDR3 protein: CASSPYKDRGNSPLHF
clone size: -; V gene: TRBV6-5; J gene: TRBJ2-7; D gene: TRBD2; CDR3 DNA: TGTGCCAGCAGTTACTTAACTAGCGGGGCCTCCTACGAGCAGTACTTC; CDR3 protein: CASSYLTSGASYEQYF
clone size: -; V gene: TRBV25-1; J gene: TRBJ1-1; D gene: -; CDR3 DNA: TGTGCCAGCTGGCAGGGAACTGAAGCTTTCTTT; CDR3 protein: CASWQGTEAFF
clone size: once; V gene: TRBV7-2; J gene: TRBJ2-1; D gene: -; CDR3 DNA: TGTGCCAGCAGCTTTGAGACCTTGACTCCTGAGCAGTTCTTC; CDR3 protein: CASSFETLTPEQFF
clone size: -; V gene: TRBV9; J gene: TRBJ2-3; D gene: -; CDR3 DNA: TGTGCCAGCAGCGTAGAAGGTAGCGCGAGCACAGATACGCAGTATTTT; CDR3 protein: CASSVEGSASTDTQYF
clone size: once; V gene: TRBV9; J gene: TRBJ1-1; D gene: -; CDR3 DNA: TGTGCCAGCAGCGTAGGGGGGGGTGCCGCTGGCACTGAAGCTTTCTTT; CDR3 protein: CASSVGGGAAGTEAFF
clone size: -; V gene: TRBV6-5; J gene: TRBJ2-5; D gene: -; CDR3 DNA: TGTGCCAGCAGTTCGTCGGGAGTAAAGACCCAGTACTTC; CDR3 protein: CASSSSGVKTQYF
clone size: -; V gene: TRBV7-3; J gene: TRBJ2-7; D gene: TRBD2; CDR3 DNA: TGTGCCAGCAGCTTAGGGCTAGCGGGAGACGAGCAGTACTTC; CDR3 protein: CASSLGLAGDEQYF
clone size: -; V gene: TRBV7-2; J gene: TRBJ2-7; D gene: TRBD2; CDR3 DNA: TGTGCCAGCAGCCCCCGGGACTACTCCTACGAGCAGTACTTC; CDR3 protein: CASSPRDYSYEQYF
clone size: -; V gene: TRBV2; J gene: TRBJ2-5; D gene: TRBD1; CDR3 DNA: TGTGCCAGCAGCGCTGACAGGGGCCAAGAGACCCAGTACTTC; CDR3 protein: CASSADRGQETQYF
clone size: -; V gene: TRBV19; J gene: TRBJ2-1; D gene: TRBD1; CDR3 DNA: TGTGCCAGTAGTATCAGGGACAGGGAGAACAATGAGCAGTTCTTC; CDR3 protein: CASSIRDRENNEQFF
clone size: -; V gene: TRBV5-3; J gene: TRBJ2-3; D gene: TRBD1; CDR3 DNA: TGTGCCAGAAGGCCCTCACATCCCGGGACAGTACCAGATACGCAGTATTTT; CDR3 protein: CARRPSHPGTVPDTQYF
clone size: -; V gene: TRBV15; J gene: TRBJ1-4; D gene: TRBD1; CDR3 DNA: TGTGCCACCAGCAGAGGGGCGGACAGGGGCTCTGAAAAACTGTTTTTT; CDR3 protein: CATSRGADRGSEKLFF
clone size: -; V gene: TRBV6-1; J gene: TRBJ2-3; D gene: -; CDR3 DNA: TGTGCCAGCAGTAAAAGTTCAGGTAGCACAGATACGCAGTATTTT; CDR3 protein: CASSKSSGSTDTQYF
clone size: once; V gene: TRBV27; J gene: TRBJ2-7; D gene: TRBD2; CDR3 DNA: TGTGCCAGCCAGGCGGTGGGAGGGTATTGGGACGAGCAGTACTTC; CDR3 protein: CASQAVGGYWDEQYF
clone size: -; V gene: TRBV6-4; J gene: TRBJ2-2; D gene: -; CDR3 DNA: TGTGCCAGCAGTAGCAGGGGATCCGGGGAGCTGTTTTTT; CDR3 protein: CASSSRGSGELFF
clone size: -; V gene: TRBV28; J gene: TRBJ2-1; D gene: -; CDR3 DNA: TGTGCCAGCAGTTTATATGGCGGGCCCCATGAGCAGTTCTTC; CDR3 protein: CASSLYGGPHEQFF
clone size: -; V gene: TRBV19; J gene: TRBJ2-1; D gene: TRBD2; CDR3 DNA: TGTGCCAGTAGTATCGGAGGACTAGCGGGAGGGACCGCGGTTAATGAGCAGTTCTTC; CDR3 protein: CASSIGGLAGGTAVNEQFF
clone size: once; V gene: TRBV7-2; J gene: TRBJ2-1; D gene: TRBD2; CDR3 DNA: TGTGCCAGCAGGTTAGCGGGAGGGTATGAGCAGTTCTTC; CDR3 protein: CASRLAGGYEQFF
clone size: -; V gene: TRBV19; J gene: TRBJ2-1; D gene: -; CDR3 DNA: TGTGCCAGTAGTCCCCAATCGAGGGAGGAGCAGTTCTTC; CDR3 protein: CASSPQSREEQFF
clone size: -; V gene: TRBV6-6; J gene: TRBJ2-4; D gene: TRBD1; CDR3 DNA: TGTGCCAGCAGTTACGAGGGACAGGGAAAAAACATTCAGTACTTC; CDR3 protein: CASSYEGQGKNIQYF
clone size: -; V gene: TRBV5-3; J gene: TRBJ2-7; D gene: -; CDR3 DNA: TGTGCCAGAAGCTTGGGGCCAGGGGAGCAGTACTTC; CDR3 protein: CARSLGPGEQYF
clone size: once; V gene: TRBV19; J gene: TRBJ1-2; D gene: -; CDR3 DNA: TGTGCCAGTAGTCGACGGGAGTCCGAGTTAGCTAACTATGGCTACACCTTC; CDR3 protein: CASSRRESELANYGYTF
clone size: -; V gene: TRBV12-5; J gene: TRBJ2-7; D gene: -; CDR3 DNA: TGTGCTAGTGGTTTGGAGGGGTTTCGGTACGAGCAGTACTTC; CDR3 protein: CASGLEGFRYEQYF
clone size: -; V gene: TRBV19; J gene: TRBJ2-1; D gene: TRBD2; CDR3 DNA: TGTGCCAGTAGTATAGAATTTGTGGGAGCGGGAGATCGGAATGAGCAGTTCTTC; CDR3 protein: CASSIEFVGAGDRNEQFF
clone size: -; V gene: TRBV30; J gene: TRBJ1-3; D gene: -; CDR3 DNA: TGTGCCTGGGGATTGCTAGCAAGCTCTGGAAACACCATATATTTT; CDR3 protein: CAWGLLASSGNTIYF
clone size: -; V gene: TRBV13; J gene: TRBJ2-3; D gene: TRBD2; CDR3 DNA: TGTGCCAGCAGCTTAGTGGCGGGAGGGCCAGATACGCAGTATTTT; CDR3 protein: CASSLVAGGPDTQYF
clone size: -; V gene: TRBV27; J gene: TRBJ2-7; D gene: -; CDR3 DNA: TGTGCCAGCAGCTCGGGATCCTCCTACGAGCAGTACTTC; CDR3 protein: CASSSGSSYEQYF
clone size: -; V gene: TRBV4-3; J gene: TRBJ1-3; D gene: TRBD1; CDR3 DNA: TGCGCCAGCAGCCAAGATTTCCCCAGGGGGCTAGGCTCTGGAAACACCATATATTTT; CDR3 protein: CASSQDFPRGLGSGNTIYF
clone size: -; V gene: TRBV7-2; J gene: TRBJ2-7; D gene: -; CDR3 DNA: TGTGCCAGCAGCTTAAGTCCGGGTATCTCCTACGAGCAGTACTTC; CDR3 protein: CASSLSPGISYEQYF
clone size: -; V gene: TRBV27; J gene: TRBJ2-5; D gene: TRBD2; CDR3 DNA: TGTGCCAGCAGTTTCGGAGGGAGGGCCAGAGAGACCCAGTACTTC; CDR3 protein: CASSFGGRARETQYF